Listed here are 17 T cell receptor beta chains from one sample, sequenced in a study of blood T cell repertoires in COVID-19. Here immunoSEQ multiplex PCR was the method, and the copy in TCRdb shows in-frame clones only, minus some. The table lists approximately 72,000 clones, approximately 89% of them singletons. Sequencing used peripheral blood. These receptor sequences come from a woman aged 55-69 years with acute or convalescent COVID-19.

The CDR3 region has the DNA TGTGCCAGTAGCCGACTAGCGGGGGCCGCGAACACCGGGGAGCTGTTTTTT. Protein sequence: CASSRLAGAANTGELFF. The chain combines TRBV19 with TRBJ2-2; 12 bases map to TRBD2. This CDR3 is 17 amino acids long. Germline assignment: CDR1 LNHDA and CDR2 SQIVND (reference sequence). Trimming removed 6 bases from V and 0 bases from J; junction bases left unmatched: 5.

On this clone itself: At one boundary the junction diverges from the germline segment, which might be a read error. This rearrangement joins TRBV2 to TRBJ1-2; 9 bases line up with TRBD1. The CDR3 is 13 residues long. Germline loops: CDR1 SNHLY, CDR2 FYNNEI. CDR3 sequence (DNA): TGTGCCAGCAGTCGACAGGGGGAAACACCTCAAGCCTTC. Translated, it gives CASSRQGETPQAF.

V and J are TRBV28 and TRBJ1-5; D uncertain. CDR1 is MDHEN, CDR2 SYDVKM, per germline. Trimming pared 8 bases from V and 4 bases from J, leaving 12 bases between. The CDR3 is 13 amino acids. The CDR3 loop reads CASGPRMNQPQHF. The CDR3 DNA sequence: TGTGCCAGCGGGCCAAGGATGAATCAGCCCCAGCATTTT.

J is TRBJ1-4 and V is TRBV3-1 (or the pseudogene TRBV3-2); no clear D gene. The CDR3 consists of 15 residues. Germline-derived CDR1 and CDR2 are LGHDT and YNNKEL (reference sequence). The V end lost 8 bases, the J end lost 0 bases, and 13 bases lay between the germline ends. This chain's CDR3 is CASGTLSTTNEKLFF. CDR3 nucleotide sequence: TGTGCCAGCGGCACCCTGTCCACAACTAATGAAAAACTGTTTTTT.

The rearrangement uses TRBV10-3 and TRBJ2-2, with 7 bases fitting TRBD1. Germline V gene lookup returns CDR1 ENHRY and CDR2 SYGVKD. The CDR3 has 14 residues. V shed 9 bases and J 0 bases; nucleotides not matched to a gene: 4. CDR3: CAITGTANTGELFF. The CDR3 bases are TGTGCCATAACCGGGACAGCGAACACCGGGGAGCTGTTTTTT.

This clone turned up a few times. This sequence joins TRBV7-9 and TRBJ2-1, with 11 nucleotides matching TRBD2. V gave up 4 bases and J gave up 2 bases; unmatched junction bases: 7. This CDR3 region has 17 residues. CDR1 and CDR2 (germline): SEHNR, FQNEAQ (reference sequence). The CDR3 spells CASSSGLAGRTYNEQFF. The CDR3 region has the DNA TGTGCCAGCAGCTCTGGACTAGCGGGTCGCACCTACAATGAGCAGTTCTTC.

CDR3 nucleotide sequence: TGTGCCTGGAGTCTCAGTGTCAATGAGCAGTTCTTC. Translation gives CAWSLSVNEQFF. This sequence joins TRBV30 and TRBJ2-1, with D unresolved. Per germline, CDR1 GTSNPN and CDR2 SVGIG (reference sequence). V was shortened by 2 bases and J by 6 bases, with 8 bases between the two germline ends. The CDR3 consists of 12 residues. The whole variable domain, filled in from reference TRBV30 and TRBJ2-1, reads SQTIHQWPATLVQPVGSPLSLECTVEGTSNPNLYWYRQAAGRGLQLLFYSVGIGQISSEVPQNLSASRPQDRQFILSSKKLLLSDSGFYLCAWSLSVNEQFFGPGTRLTVL.

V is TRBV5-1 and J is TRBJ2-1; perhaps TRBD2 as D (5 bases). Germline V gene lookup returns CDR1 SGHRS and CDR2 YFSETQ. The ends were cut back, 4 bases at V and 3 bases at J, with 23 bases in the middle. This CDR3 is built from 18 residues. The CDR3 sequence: CASSTGRDSAPYYNEQFF. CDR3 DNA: TGCGCCAGCAGCACGGGAAGGGATTCCGCCCCTTACTACAATGAGCAGTTCTTC.

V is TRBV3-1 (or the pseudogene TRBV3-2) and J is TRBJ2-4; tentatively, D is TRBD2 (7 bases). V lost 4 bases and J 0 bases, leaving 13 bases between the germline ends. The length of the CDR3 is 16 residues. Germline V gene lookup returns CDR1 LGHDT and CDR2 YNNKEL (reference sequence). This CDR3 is CASSLGRGGAKNIQYF. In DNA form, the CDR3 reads TGTGCCAGCAGCCTGGGAAGGGGGGGAGCCAAAAACATTCAGTACTTC.

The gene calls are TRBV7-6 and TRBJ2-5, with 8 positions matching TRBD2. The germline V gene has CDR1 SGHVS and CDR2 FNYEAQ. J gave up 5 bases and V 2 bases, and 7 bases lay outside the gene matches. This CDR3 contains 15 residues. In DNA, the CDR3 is TGTGCCAGCAGCTTAATAGCGGGGCCGGGGGAGACCCAGTACTTC. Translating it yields CASSLIAGPGETQYF.

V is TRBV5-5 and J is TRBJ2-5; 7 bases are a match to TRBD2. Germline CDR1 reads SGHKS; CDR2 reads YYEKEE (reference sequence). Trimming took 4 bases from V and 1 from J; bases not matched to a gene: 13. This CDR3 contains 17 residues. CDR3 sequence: CASSTGTMVGSQETQYF. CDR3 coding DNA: TGTGCCAGCAGCACTGGGACTATGGTGGGGTCCCAAGAGACCCAGTACTTC.

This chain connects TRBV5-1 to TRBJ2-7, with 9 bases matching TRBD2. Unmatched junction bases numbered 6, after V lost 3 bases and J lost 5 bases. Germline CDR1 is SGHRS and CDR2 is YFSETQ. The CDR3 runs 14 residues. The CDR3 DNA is TGCGCCAGCAGCTCTAGCGGGACCACTAACGAGCAGTACTTC. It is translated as CASSSSGTTNEQYF.

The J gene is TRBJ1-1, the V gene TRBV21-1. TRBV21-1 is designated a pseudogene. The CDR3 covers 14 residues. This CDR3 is CASSPYLMNTEAFF. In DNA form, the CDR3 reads TGTGCCAGCAGCCCCTACCTTATGAACACTGAAGCTTTCTTT.

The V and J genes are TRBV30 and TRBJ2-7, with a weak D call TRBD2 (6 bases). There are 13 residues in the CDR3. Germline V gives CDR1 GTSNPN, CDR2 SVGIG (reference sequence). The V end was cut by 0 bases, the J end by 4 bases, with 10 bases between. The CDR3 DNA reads TGTGCCTGGAGTGTCGGGGGTCCTTACGAGCAGTACTTC. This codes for CAWSVGGPYEQYF.

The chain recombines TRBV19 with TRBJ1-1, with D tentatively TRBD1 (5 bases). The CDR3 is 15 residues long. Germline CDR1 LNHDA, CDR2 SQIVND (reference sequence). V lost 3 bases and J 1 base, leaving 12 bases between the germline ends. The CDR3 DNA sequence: TGTGCCAGTAGTATTCAGGGAGGCCCGAACACTGAAGCTTTCTTT. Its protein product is CASSIQGGPNTEAFF.

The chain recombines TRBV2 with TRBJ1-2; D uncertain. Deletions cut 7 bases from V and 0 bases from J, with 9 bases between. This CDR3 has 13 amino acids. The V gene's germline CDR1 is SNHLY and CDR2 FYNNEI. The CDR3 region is CASNVDSNYGYTF. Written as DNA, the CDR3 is TGTGCCAGCAATGTGGACTCTAACTATGGCTACACCTTC. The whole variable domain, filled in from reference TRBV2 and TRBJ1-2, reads EPEVTQTPSHQVTQMGQEVILRCVPISNHLYFYWYRQILGQKVEFLVSFYNNEISEKSEIFDDQFSVERPDGSNFTLKIRSTKLEDSAMYFCASNVDSNYGYTFGSGTRLTVV.

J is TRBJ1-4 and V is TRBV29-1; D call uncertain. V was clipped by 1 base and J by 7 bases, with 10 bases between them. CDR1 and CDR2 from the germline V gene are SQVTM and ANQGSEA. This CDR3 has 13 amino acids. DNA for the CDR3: TGCAGCGTTGAAGTACTCAGCGGTGAAAAACTGTTTTTT. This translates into CSVEVLSGEKLFF.